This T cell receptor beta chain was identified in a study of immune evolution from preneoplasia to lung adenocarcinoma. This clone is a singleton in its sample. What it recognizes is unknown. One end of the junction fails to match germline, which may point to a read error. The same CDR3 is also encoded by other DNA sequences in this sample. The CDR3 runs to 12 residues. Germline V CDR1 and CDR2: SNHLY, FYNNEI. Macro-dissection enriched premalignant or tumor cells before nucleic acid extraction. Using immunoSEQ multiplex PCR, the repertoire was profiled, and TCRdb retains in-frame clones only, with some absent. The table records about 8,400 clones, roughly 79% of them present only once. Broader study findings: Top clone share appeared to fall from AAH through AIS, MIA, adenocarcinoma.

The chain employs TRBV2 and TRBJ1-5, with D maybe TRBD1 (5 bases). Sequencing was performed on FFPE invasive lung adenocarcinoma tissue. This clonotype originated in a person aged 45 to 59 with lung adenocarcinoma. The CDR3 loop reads CASSERGGTQHF. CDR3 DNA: TGTGCTAGCAGTGAAAGGGGTGGAACCCAGCATTTT.